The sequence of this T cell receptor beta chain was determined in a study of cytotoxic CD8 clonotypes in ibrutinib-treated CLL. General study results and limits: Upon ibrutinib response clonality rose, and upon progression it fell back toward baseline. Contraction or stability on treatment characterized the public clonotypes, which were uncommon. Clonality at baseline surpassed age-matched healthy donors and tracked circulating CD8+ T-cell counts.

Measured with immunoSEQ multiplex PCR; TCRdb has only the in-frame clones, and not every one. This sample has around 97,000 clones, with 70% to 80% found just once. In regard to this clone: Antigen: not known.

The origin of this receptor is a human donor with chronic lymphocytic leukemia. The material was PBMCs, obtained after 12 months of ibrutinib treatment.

The CDR3 DNA reads as TGTGCCAGCAGCCTAGAGACAGGGCAGCAGTACTTC. Translation: CASSLETGQQYF. This chain uses TRBV7-2 with TRBJ2-7; 7 bases match TRBD1. The germline CDR1 and CDR2 sequences are SGHTA and FQGNSA. V trimming: 5 bases; J trimming: 8 bases; junction bases outside the gene matches: 6. This CDR3 has 12 amino acids. Filled out from reference TRBV7-2 and TRBJ2-7, the complete variable domain reads GAGVSQSPSNKVTEKGKDVELRCDPISGHTALYWYRQSLGQGLEFLIYFQGNSAPDKSGLPSDRFSAERTGGSVSTLTIQRTQQEDSAVYLCASSLETGQQYFGPGTRLTVT.